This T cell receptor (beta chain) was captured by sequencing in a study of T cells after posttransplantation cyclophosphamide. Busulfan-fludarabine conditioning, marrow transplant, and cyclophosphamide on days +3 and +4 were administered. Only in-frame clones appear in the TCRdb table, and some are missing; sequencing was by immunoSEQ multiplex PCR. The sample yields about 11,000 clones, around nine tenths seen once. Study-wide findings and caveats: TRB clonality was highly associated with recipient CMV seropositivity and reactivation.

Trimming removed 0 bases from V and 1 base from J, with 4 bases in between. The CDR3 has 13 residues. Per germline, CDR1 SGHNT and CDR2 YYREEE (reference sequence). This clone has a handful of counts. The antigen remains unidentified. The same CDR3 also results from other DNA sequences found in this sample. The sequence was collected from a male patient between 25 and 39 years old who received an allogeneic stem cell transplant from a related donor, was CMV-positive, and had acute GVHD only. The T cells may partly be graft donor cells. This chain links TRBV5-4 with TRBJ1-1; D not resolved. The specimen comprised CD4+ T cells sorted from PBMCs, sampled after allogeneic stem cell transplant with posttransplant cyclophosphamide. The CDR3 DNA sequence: TGTGCCAGCAGCTTGGCGGGGAACACTGAAGCTTTCTTT. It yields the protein CASSLAGNTEAFF.